One T cell receptor beta chain is described in this entry. Its antigen is currently unknown. This sample was taken from a study of CD8 T cells in ankylosing spondylitis. The study's findings and limits: Seemingly characteristic of ankylosing spondylitis blood was a TCR beta motif consisting of eight highly homologous variants.

TCRdb reprocessed the 5' RACE reads via MiXCR and lists one record per CDR3 protein. The sample shows 250,000 to 300,000 distinct CDR3 sequences, approximately 20% of them seen only once. The CDR3 totals 14 residues. The germline gives CDR1 LNHDA, CDR2 SQIVND (reference sequence). V shed 3 bases and J shed 7 bases, with 15 bases lying between them. This TCR derives from a male donor with ankylosing spondylitis or in good health (not recorded which). J is TRBJ1-1 and V is TRBV19, with D possibly being TRBD1 (5 bases). Sequenced input: blood, either unsorted or a sorted T cell fraction (not recorded which). CDR3 sequence: CASSILPGRGEAFF. As DNA, the CDR3 is TGTGCCAGTAGTATCCTCCCGGGGAGGGGTGAAGCTTTCTTT.